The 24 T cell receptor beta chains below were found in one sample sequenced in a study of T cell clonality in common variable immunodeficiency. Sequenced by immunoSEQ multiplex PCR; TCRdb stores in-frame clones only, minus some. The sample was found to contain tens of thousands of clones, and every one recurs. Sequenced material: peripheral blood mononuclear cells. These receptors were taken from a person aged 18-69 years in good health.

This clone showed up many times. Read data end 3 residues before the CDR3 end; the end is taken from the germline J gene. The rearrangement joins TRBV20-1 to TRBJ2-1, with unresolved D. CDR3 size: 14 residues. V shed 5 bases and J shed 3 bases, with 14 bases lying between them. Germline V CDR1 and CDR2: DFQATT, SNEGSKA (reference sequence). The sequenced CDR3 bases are TGCAGTGCTTCCGGGTTCCAATACTACAATGAG. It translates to CSASGFQYYNE. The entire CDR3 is CSASGFQYYNEQFF.

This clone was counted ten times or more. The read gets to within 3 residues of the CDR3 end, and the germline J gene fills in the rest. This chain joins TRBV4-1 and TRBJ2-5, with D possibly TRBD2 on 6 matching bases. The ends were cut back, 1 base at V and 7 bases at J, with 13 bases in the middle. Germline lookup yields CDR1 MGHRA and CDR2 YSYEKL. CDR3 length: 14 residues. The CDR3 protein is CASSQGDWRGTQYF. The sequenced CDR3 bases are TGCGCCAGCAGCCAAGGGGACTGGAGGGGGACC.

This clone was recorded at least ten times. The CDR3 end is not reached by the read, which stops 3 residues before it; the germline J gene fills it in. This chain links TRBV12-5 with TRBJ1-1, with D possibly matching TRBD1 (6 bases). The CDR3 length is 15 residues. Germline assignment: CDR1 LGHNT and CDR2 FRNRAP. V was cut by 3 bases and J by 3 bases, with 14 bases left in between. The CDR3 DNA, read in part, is TGTGCTAGTGGTTTCCAGGGGCTGAGGTACACTGAA. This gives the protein CASGFQGLRYTE. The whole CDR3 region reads CASGFQGLRYTEAFF.

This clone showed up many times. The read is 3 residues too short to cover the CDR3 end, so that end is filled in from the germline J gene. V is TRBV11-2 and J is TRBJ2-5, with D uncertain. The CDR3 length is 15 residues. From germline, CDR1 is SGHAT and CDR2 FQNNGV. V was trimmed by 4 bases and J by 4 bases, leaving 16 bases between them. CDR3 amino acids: CASSSSGGAGETQYF. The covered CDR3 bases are TGTGCCAGCAGCTCTTCGGGTGGAGCTGGAGAGACC.

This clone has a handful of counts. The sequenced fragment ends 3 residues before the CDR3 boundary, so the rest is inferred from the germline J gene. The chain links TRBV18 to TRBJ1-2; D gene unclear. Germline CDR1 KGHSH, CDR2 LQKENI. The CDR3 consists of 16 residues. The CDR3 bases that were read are TGTGCCAGCTCACCCCTTAGCGGGAGAGGCACAGATACC. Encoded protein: CASSPLSGRGTDT. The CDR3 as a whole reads CASSPLSGRGTDTYTF.

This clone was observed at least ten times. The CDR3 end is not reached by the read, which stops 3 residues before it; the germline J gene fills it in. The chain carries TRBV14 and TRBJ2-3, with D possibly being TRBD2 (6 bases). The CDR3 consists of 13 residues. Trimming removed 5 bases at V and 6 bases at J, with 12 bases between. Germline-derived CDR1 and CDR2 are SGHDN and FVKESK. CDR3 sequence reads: CASSYSGRDTQYF. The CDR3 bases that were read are TGTGCCAGCAGCTATAGCGGCCGGGATACG.

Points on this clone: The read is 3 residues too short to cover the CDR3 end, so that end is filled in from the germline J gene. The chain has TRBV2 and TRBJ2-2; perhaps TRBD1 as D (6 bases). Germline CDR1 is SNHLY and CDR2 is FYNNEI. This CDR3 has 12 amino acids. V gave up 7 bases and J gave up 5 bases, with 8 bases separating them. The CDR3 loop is CASNQGTGELFF. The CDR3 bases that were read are TGTGCCAGCAATCAGGGGACCGGGGAG.

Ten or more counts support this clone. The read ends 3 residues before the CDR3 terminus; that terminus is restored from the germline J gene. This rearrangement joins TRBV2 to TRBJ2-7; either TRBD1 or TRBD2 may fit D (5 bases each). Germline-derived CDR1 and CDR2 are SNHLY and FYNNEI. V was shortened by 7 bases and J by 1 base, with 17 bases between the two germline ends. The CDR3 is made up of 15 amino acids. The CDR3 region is CASKGKQGVSYEQYF. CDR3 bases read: TGTGCCAGCAAGGGGAAGCAGGGAGTTTCCTACGAG.

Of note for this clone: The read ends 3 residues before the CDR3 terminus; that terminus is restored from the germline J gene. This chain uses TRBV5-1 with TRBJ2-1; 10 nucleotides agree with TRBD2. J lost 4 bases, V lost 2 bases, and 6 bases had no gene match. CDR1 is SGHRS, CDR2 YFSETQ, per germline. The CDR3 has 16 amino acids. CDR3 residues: CASSLIAGGVYNEQFF. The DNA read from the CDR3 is TGCGCCAGCAGCTTAATAGCGGGGGGCGTGTACAATGAG. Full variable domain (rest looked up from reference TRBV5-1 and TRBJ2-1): KAGVTQTPRYLIKTRGQQVTLSCSPISGHRSVSWYQQTPGQGLQFLFEYFSETQRNKGNFPGRFSGRQFSNSRSEMNVSTLELGDSALYLCASSLIAGGVYNEQFFGPGTRLTVL.

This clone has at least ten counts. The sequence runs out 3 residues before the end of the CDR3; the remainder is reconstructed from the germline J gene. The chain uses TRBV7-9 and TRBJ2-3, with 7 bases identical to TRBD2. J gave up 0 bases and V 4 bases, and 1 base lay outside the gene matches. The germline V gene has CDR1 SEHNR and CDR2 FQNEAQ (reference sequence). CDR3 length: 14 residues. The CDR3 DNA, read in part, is TGTGCCAGCAGCTATAGCGGGAGCACAGATACG. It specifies CASSYSGSTDT. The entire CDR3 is CASSYSGSTDTQYF.

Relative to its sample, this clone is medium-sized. The sequenced part of the CDR3 DNA is TGTGCCTGGAGCGGACAATCAAGAGATACG. Protein product: CAWSGQSRDT. The entire CDR3 protein is CAWSGQSRDTQYF. The genes are TRBV30 and TRBJ2-3; weak D call: TRBD1 (5 bases). Read sequence stops 3 residues before the CDR3 end, and the germline J gene provides the missing end. CDR1 is GTSNPN and CDR2 is SVGIG in the germline V gene (reference sequence). The germline V and J ends were trimmed by 3 bases and 5 bases, with 12 bases remaining between them. The CDR3 consists of 13 residues.

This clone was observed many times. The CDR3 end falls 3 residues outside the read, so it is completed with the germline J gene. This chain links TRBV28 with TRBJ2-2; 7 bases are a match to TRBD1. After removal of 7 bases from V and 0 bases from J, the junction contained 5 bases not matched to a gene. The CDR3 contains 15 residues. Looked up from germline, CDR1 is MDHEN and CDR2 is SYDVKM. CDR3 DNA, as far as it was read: TGTGCCAGCATTACCGGGACAGCGAACACCGGGGAG. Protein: CASITGTANTGE. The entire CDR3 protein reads CASITGTANTGELFF.

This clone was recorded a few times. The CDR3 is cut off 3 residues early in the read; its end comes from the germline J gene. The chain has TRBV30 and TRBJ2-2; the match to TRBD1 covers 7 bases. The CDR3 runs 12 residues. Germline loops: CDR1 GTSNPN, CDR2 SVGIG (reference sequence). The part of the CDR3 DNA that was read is TGTGCCTGGGAGGGGGCGAGTGAAAAG. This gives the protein CAWEGASEK. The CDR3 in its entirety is CAWEGASEKLFF.

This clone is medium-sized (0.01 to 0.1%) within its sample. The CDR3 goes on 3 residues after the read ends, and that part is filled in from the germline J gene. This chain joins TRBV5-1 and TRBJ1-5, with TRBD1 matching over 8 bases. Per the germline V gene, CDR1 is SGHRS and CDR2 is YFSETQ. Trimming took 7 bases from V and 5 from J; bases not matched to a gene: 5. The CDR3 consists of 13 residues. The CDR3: CASGQGPDQPQHF. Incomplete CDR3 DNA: TGCGCCAGCGGACAGGGTCCCGATCAGCCC.

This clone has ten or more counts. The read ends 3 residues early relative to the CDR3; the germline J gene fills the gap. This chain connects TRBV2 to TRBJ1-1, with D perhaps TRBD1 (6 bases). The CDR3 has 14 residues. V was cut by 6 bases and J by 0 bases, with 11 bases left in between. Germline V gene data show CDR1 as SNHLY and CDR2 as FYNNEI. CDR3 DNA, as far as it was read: TGTGCCAGCAGCGAGGGACATTTGAACACTGAA. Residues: CASSEGHLNTE. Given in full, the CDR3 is CASSEGHLNTEAFF.

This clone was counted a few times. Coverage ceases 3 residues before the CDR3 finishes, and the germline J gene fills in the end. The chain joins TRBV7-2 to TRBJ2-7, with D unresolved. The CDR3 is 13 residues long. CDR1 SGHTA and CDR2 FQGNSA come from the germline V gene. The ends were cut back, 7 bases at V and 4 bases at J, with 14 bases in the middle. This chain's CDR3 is CASTSVSSYEQYF. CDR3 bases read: TGTGCCAGCACCTCCGTATCCTCTTACGAG. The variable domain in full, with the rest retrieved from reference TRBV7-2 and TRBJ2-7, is GAGVSQSPSNKVTEKGKDVELRCDPISGHTALYWYRQSLGQGLEFLIYFQGNSAPDKSGLPSDRFSAERTGGSVSTLTIQRTQQEDSAVYLCASTSVSSYEQYFGPGTRLTVT.

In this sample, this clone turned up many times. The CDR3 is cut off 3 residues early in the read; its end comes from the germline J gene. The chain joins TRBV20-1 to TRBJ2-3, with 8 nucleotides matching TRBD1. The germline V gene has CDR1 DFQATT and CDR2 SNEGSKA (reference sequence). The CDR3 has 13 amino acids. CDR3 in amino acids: CSATKTGEETQYF. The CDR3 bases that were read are TGCAGTGCTACGAAGACAGGGGAAGAGACG.

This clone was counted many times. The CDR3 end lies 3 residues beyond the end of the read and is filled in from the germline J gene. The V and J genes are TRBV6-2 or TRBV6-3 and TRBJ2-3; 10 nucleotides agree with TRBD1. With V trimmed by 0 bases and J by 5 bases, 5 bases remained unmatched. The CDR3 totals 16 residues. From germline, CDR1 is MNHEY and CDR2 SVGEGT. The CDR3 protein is CASSYSRQGAGDTQYF. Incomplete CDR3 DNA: TGTGCCAGCAGTTACTCACGACAGGGGGCAGGAGATACG.

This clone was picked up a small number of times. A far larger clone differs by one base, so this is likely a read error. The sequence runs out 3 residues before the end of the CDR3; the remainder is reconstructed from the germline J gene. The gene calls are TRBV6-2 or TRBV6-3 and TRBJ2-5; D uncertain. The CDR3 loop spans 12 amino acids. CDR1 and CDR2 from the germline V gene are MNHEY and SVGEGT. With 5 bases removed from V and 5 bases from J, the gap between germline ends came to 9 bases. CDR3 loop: CASSDFRETQYF. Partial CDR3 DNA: TGTGCCAGCAGTGACTTCAGGGAGACC.

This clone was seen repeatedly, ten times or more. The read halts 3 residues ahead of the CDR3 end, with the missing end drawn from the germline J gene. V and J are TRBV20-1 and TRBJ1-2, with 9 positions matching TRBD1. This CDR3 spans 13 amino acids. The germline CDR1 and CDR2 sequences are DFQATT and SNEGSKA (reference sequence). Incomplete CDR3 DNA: TGCAGTGCTAGAGATCGGGACAGGGCAGGC. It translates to CSARDRDRAG. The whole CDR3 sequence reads CSARDRDRAGYTF.

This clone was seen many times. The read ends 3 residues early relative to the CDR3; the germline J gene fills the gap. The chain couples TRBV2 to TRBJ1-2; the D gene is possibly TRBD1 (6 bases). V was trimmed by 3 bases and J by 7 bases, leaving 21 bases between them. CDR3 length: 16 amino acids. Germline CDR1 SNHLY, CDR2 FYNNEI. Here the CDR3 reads CASSEGVGGPAGGYTF. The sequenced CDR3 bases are TGTGCCAGCAGTGAGGGAGTGGGGGGGCCCGCCGGTGGC. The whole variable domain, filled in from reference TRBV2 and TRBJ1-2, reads EPEVTQTPSHQVTQMGQEVILRCVPISNHLYFYWYRQILGQKVEFLVSFYNNEISEKSEIFDDQFSVERPDGSNFTLKIRSTKLEDSAMYFCASSEGVGGPAGGYTFGSGTRLTVV.

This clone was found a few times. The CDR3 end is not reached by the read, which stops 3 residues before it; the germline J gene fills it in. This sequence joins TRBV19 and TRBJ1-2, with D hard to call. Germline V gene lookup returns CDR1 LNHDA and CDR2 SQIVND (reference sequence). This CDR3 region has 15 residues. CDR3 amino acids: CASRIYLAGGGEYTF. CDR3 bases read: TGTGCCAGTAGGATCTACCTAGCGGGAGGTGGAGAG.

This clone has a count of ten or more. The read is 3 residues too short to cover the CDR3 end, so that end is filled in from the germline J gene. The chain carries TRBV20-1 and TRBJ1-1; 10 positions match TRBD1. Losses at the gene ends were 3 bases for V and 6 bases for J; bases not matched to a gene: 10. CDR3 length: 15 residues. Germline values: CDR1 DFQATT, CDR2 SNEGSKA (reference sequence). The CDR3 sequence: CSASPRDRGESEAFF. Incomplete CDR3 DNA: TGCAGTGCTAGCCCCCGGGACAGGGGTGAGTCTGAA.

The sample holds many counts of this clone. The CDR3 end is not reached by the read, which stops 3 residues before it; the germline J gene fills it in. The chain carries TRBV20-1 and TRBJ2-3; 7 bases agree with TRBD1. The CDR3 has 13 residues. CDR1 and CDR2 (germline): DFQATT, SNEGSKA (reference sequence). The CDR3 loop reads CSAHRDSQETQYF. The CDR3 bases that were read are TGCAGTGCTCACCGGGACAGTCAAGAGACG.